This T cell receptor beta chain was sequenced for a study of OX40 agonist ivuxolimab in advanced cancers. About the study: Ivuxolimab is an agonistic anti-OX40 (CD134) antibody, and patients were treated with it.

Per germline, CDR1 ENHRY and CDR2 SYGVKD. This CDR3 has 15 residues. V trimming: 6 bases; J trimming: 4 bases; junction bases outside the gene matches: 9. The assay was immunoSEQ multiplex PCR, and TCRdb's table has in-frame clones only and misses some. This table has about 41,000 clones, about 87% appearing once. The sequences come from CD4+ or CD8+ T cells sorted from blood, collected in a trial of the OX40 agonist ivuxolimab. The chain is built from TRBV10-3 and TRBJ1-2; TRBD1 aligns across 9 bases. This sequence originates from an adult with an advanced solid tumor such as melanoma, head and neck, liver or kidney cancer. The DNA for the CDR3 is TGTGCCATCAGCGTTGGACAGGGGTTAACCTATGGCTACACCTTC. Amino acid sequence: CAISVGQGLTYGYTF.